This passage covers 32 T cell receptor beta chains from one sample sequenced in a study of blood T cell repertoires in COVID-19. The protocol was immunoSEQ multiplex PCR, while the TCRdb copy is restricted to in-frame clones and leaves out a portion. The sample contains 80,000 to 95,000 clones, around nine tenths of which appear only once. Input material: peripheral blood. Every receptor here comes from a woman in her 70s with acute or convalescent COVID-19.

CDR3 nucleotide sequence: TGTGCCAGTAGTACCCGGACAGGGGGGCCCTACGAGCAGTACGTC. Translating gives CASSTRTGGPYEQYV. V gene TRBV19 combines with J gene TRBJ2-7, with 10 bases that match TRBD1. The CDR3 has 15 amino acids. Germline V gives CDR1 LNHDA, CDR2 SQIVND (reference sequence). V lost 4 bases, J lost 2 bases, and 5 bases stayed unmatched.

The CDR3 here is CASSIDRPTGEGEKLFF. DNA of the CDR3: TGTGCCAGTAGTATAGATCGTCCGACAGGGGAAGGGGAAAAACTGTTTTTT. The chain is built from TRBV19 and TRBJ1-4, with 8 bases matching TRBD1. The V gene end was trimmed by 0 bases and the J gene end by 8 bases; junction bases not matched to a gene: 11. The CDR3 has 17 amino acids. From germline, CDR1 is LNHDA and CDR2 SQIVND (reference sequence).

CDR3 DNA sequence: TGTGCCAGCAGTTCTGGAGGAGTTAACTATGGCTACACCTTC. Translating it yields CASSSGGVNYGYTF. This chain connects TRBV6-2 or TRBV6-3 to TRBJ1-2; D unclear. Trimming cost V 4 bases and J 1 base, with 10 bases left between them. CDR1 is MNHEY and CDR2 is SVGEGT in the germline V gene. The CDR3 is 14 residues long.

The chain combines TRBV10-1 with TRBJ2-3; D possibly corresponds to TRBD2 (5 bases). This CDR3 has 13 residues. From germline, CDR1 is WNHNN and CDR2 SYGVQD (reference sequence). Trimming removed 4 bases at V and 4 bases at J, with 9 bases between. CDR3 DNA sequence: TGCGCCAGCAGTGCTAGCCCGGCAGATACGCAGTATTTT. Translated: CASSASPADTQYF.

The CDR3 protein is CASSPGAPNTGELFF. The DNA of the CDR3 is TGCGCCAGCAGCCCAGGGGCACCTAACACCGGGGAGCTGTTTTTT. V gene TRBV5-1 combines with J gene TRBJ2-2, with TRBD1 as a possible D gene (6 bases). Trimming left V 4 bases short and J 2 bases short, with 12 bases between. CDR1 is SGHRS, CDR2 YFSETQ, per germline. This CDR3 region has 15 residues.

The V gene is TRBV5-1, the J gene TRBJ2-6; TRBD1 matches at 7 bases. V dropped 2 bases and J dropped 2; count of bases not matched to a gene: 7. This CDR3 comprises 17 residues. Per germline, CDR1 SGHRS and CDR2 YFSETQ. In DNA, the CDR3 is TGCGCCAGCAGCTTTGGTACAGGGGTTACTGGGGCCAACGTCCTGACTTTC. Amino acids: CASSFGTGVTGANVLTF. Supplemented by reference TRBV5-1 and TRBJ2-6, the full variable domain reads KAGVTQTPRYLIKTRGQQVTLSCSPISGHRSVSWYQQTPGQGLQFLFEYFSETQRNKGNFPGRFSGRQFSNSRSEMNVSTLELGDSALYLCASSFGTGVTGANVLTFGAGSRLTVL.

This chain connects TRBV28 to TRBJ1-4; D uncertain. V was cut by 5 bases and J by 7 bases, with 17 bases left in between. CDR3 length equals 15 residues. Germline loops: CDR1 MDHEN, CDR2 SYDVKM. CDR3 sequence (DNA): TGTGCCAGCAGTGGTGGAGGCAGTCGGGGTGAAAAACTGTTTTTT. It encodes CASSGGGSRGEKLFF.

The V and J genes are TRBV15 and TRBJ1-1, with D possibly matching TRBD1 (6 bases). Germline CDR1 LNHNV, CDR2 YYDKDF (reference sequence). The CDR3 sequence is 15 residues long. V lost 1 base and J 5 bases, leaving 14 bases between the germline ends. CDR3 region: CATSRVQGRGTEAFF. The CDR3 DNA sequence: TGTGCCACCAGCAGAGTCCAGGGAAGGGGGACTGAAGCTTTCTTT.

The chain is built from TRBV19 and TRBJ1-2; TRBD1 is a possible D gene (6 bases). In germline, CDR1 is LNHDA, CDR2 SQIVND (reference sequence). V was trimmed by 4 bases and J by 4 bases, leaving 13 bases between them. The CDR3 runs to 14 residues. The CDR3 nucleotides are TGTGCCAGTAGTACTTTACAGGGACCCTATGGCTACACCTTC. Residues: CASSTLQGPYGYTF.

The chain joins TRBV29-1 to TRBJ1-2; unclear D gene. From germline, CDR1 is SQVTM and CDR2 ANQGSEA. The length of the CDR3 is 12 residues. V was pared by 1 base and J by 2 bases, with 5 bases between. The CDR3 DNA sequence: TGCAGCGTTGAAGGAGAGAACTATGGCTACACCTTC. Its translation is CSVEGENYGYTF.

The chain has TRBV5-6 and TRBJ2-7, with a weak D call TRBD1 (6 bases). From germline, CDR1 is SGHDT and CDR2 YYEEEE. V was clipped by 5 bases and J by 2 bases, with 11 bases between them. The CDR3 consists of 13 residues. The CDR3 coding sequence is TGTGCCAGCAGGCGAGGGGGACCCTACGAGCAGTACTTC. This gives the protein CASRRGGPYEQYF.

The chain is built from TRBV29-1 and TRBJ1-3; D unclear. Germline CDR1 reads SQVTM; CDR2 reads ANQGSEA. The ends were cut back, 6 bases at V and 2 bases at J, with 11 bases in the middle. The CDR3 totals 13 residues. The CDR3 spells CSVSLLAGNTIYF. In nucleotides, the CDR3 is TGCAGCGTCTCTCTATTAGCTGGAAACACCATATATTTT. The complete variable domain, with remaining parts taken from reference TRBV29-1 and TRBJ1-3, reads SAVISQKPSRDICQRGTSLTIQCQVDSQVTMMFWYRQQPGQSLTLIATANQGSEATYESGFVIDKFPISRPNLTFSTLTVSNMSPEDSSIYLCSVSLLAGNTIYFGEGSWLTVV.

A few counts support this clone. V gene TRBV9 combines with J gene TRBJ1-3; 8 bases are a match to TRBD1. Germline CDR1 and CDR2: SGDLS and YYNGEE. The J segment lost 0 bases and the V segment lost 0 bases, leaving 8 bases of the junction unmatched. This CDR3 is built from 18 residues. CDR3 residues: CASSVAGGQDNSGNTIYF. In nucleotides, the CDR3 is TGTGCCAGCAGCGTAGCGGGGGGACAGGACAACTCTGGAAACACCATATATTTT. Full variable domain (outside the CDR3, taken from reference TRBV9 and TRBJ1-3): DSGVTQTPKHLITATGQRVTLRCSPRSGDLSVYWYQQSLDQGLQFLIQYYNGEERAKGNILERFSAQQFPDLHSELNLSSLELGDSALYFCASSVAGGQDNSGNTIYFGEGSWLTVV.

This clone occurred a few times. The genes are TRBV18 and TRBJ2-2; D is perhaps TRBD2 (6 bases). V lost 4 bases and J lost 9, with 18 bases in between. The CDR3 is made up of 15 amino acids. Looked up from germline, CDR1 is KGHSH and CDR2 is LQKENI. The CDR3 loop reads CASSRRDGSHRELFF. The DNA of the CDR3 is TGTGCCAGCTCACGAAGGGACGGGAGTCACCGGGAGCTGTTTTTT. The variable domain in full, with the rest retrieved from reference TRBV18 and TRBJ2-2, is NAGVMQNPRHLVRRRGQEARLRCSPMKGHSHVYWYRQLPEEGLKFMVYLQKENIIDESGMPKERFSAEFPKEGPSILRIQQVVRGDSAAYFCASSRRDGSHRELFFGEGSRLTVL.

This clone has only one observation. This chain connects TRBV30 to TRBJ1-4; 8 positions agree with TRBD1. With 8 bases clipped from V and 2 bases from J, the junction kept 4 bases outside the gene matches. The CDR3 is made up of 13 amino acids. Germline V gene lookup returns CDR1 GTSNPN and CDR2 SVGIG (reference sequence). For the CDR3, the DNA is TGTGCCAGTTACAGGGGGACTAATGAAAAACTGTTTTTT. Its protein product is CASYRGTNEKLFF. The entire variable domain, with the rest obtained from reference TRBV30 and TRBJ1-4, is as follows: SQTIHQWPATLVQPVGSPLSLECTVEGTSNPNLYWYRQAAGRGLQLLFYSVGIGQISSEVPQNLSASRPQDRQFILSSKKLLLSDSGFYLCASYRGTNEKLFFGSGTQLSVL.

CDR3 in DNA: TGTGCCAGTAGTATTCGAGGGTTTGGCTATGGCTACACCTTC. Encoded protein: CASSIRGFGYGYTF. The rearrangement links TRBV19 to TRBJ1-2; D remains unclear. Germline CDR1 LNHDA, CDR2 SQIVND (reference sequence). The CDR3 extends over 14 amino acids. The V gene lost 3 bases and the J gene lost 4 bases, with 12 bases spanning the gap.

This chain uses TRBV29-1 with TRBJ2-5; TRBD1 agrees at 10 bases. V was pared by 6 bases and J by 5 bases, with 6 bases of the junction left unmatched. Germline CDR1 reads SQVTM; CDR2 reads ANQGSEA. The CDR3 length is 13 residues. The CDR3 spells CSVTTGGMETQYF. CDR3 bases: TGCAGCGTCACGACAGGGGGCATGGAGACCCAGTACTTC.

The table lists this clone with a count of one. The V call is TRBV25-1, the J call TRBJ1-2; D may be TRBD1 (6 bases). Per the germline V gene, CDR1 is MGHDK and CDR2 is SYGVNS. V was clipped by 2 bases and J by 3 bases, with 10 bases between them. This CDR3 comprises 14 residues. CDR3 protein: CASSERTAYYGYTF. CDR3 bases: TGTGCCAGCAGTGAACGGACAGCTTACTATGGCTACACCTTC.

The chain joins TRBV7-9 to TRBJ1-5; a weak D match, TRBD1 (6 bases). CDR3 length: 14 residues. The V gene's germline CDR1 is SEHNR and CDR2 FQNEAQ (reference sequence). Deletions cut 1 base from V and 7 bases from J, with 11 bases between. CDR3 region: CASSLEQGSQPQHF. In nucleotides, the CDR3 is TGTGCCAGCAGCTTAGAACAGGGTTCCCAGCCCCAGCATTTT.

The chain employs TRBV2 and TRBJ1-4, with D perhaps TRBD1 (6 bases). The CDR3 runs to 15 residues. Between the trimmed V and J ends, which lost 3 bases and 8 bases, there was a span of 16 bases. CDR1 is SNHLY and CDR2 is FYNNEI in the germline V gene. DNA for the CDR3: TGTGCCAGCAGTGATGGTACAGGGCCGTCGGAAAAACTGTTTTTT. Encoded protein: CASSDGTGPSEKLFF.

V usage is TRBV6-1 and J usage is TRBJ1-5; D gene uncertain. V was cut by 3 bases and J by 6 bases, with 3 bases left in between. Germline V CDR1 and CDR2: MNHNS, SASEGT. This CDR3 contains 11 residues. CDR3 sequence (DNA): TGTGCCAGCAGTGACGGTCAGCCCCAGCATTTT. Translated, it gives CASSDGQPQHF.

This chain connects TRBV19 to TRBJ2-2, with 11 bases aligning to TRBD2. The trim removed 5 bases at V and 2 bases at J, leaving 4 bases unmatched. Germline-derived CDR1 and CDR2 are LNHDA and SQIVND (reference sequence). The CDR3 sequence is 16 residues long. CDR3 in amino acids: CASSPRLAGNTGELFF. CDR3 sequence (DNA): TGTGCCAGTAGTCCCCGACTAGCGGGAAACACCGGGGAGCTGTTTTTT.

This rearrangement joins TRBV5-6 to TRBJ1-1; D gene unclear. V was trimmed by 1 base and J by 5 bases, leaving 12 bases between them. This CDR3 region has 14 residues. The V gene's germline CDR1 is SGHDT and CDR2 YYEEEE. The CDR3 sequence is CASSLYGSRTEAFF. CDR3 nucleotides: TGTGCCAGCAGCTTGTACGGATCGCGGACTGAAGCTTTCTTT.

This clone was recorded only once. V usage is TRBV7-2 and J usage is TRBJ2-1; a possible D gene is TRBD2 (6 bases). Per the germline V gene, CDR1 is SGHTA and CDR2 is FQGNSA. This CDR3 comprises 15 residues. Trimming shortened V by 3 bases and J by 8 bases, and 17 bases separated the two germline ends. CDR3 region: CASSLGLARWDEQFF. For the CDR3, the DNA is TGTGCCAGCAGCTTGGGACTTGCTCGGTGGGATGAGCAGTTCTTC.

The chain joins TRBV28 to TRBJ1-4; D is uncertain. Trimming shortened V by 3 bases and J by 11 bases, and 19 bases separated the two germline ends. The length of the CDR3 is 15 residues. Germline lookup yields CDR1 MDHEN and CDR2 SYDVKM. The CDR3 here is CASSFNNPGYGKLFF. The CDR3 coding sequence is TGTGCCAGCAGTTTCAATAACCCGGGGTACGGGAAACTGTTTTTT. Combining the CDR3 with reference TRBV28 and TRBJ1-4 gives the whole variable domain DVKVTQSSRYLVKRTGEKVFLECVQDMDHENMFWYRQDPGLGLRLIYFSYDVKMKEKGDIPEGYSVSREKKERFSLILESASTNQTSMYLCASSFNNPGYGKLFFGSGTQLSVL.

V and J are TRBV19 and TRBJ2-2, with 11 bases fitting TRBD2. This CDR3 spans 17 amino acids. Germline CDR1 and CDR2: LNHDA and SQIVND (reference sequence). Germline trimming cut 5 bases from V and 0 bases from J; bases unmatched to any gene: 5. CDR3 sequence: CASSLLSGGANTGELFF. In nucleotides, the CDR3 is TGTGCCAGTAGTCTCCTTAGCGGGGGGGCGAACACCGGGGAGCTGTTTTTT.

This clone was observed a single time. The V gene is TRBV3-1 (or the pseudogene TRBV3-2), the J gene TRBJ1-2; no clear D gene. This CDR3 contains 13 residues. The V end was cut by 4 bases, the J end by 3 bases, with 9 bases between. The V gene's germline CDR1 is LGHDT and CDR2 YNNKEL (reference sequence). The CDR3 spells CASSLSPDYGYTF. The CDR3 nucleotides are TGTGCCAGCAGCCTGTCTCCTGACTATGGCTACACCTTC.

The chain couples TRBV27 to TRBJ2-1; 10 nucleotides line up with TRBD1. The CDR3 loop spans 15 amino acids. From germline, CDR1 is MNHEY and CDR2 SMNVEV (reference sequence). With V trimmed by 4 bases and J by 4 bases, 4 bases remained unmatched. CDR3 region: CASSSPGQGYNEQFF. In DNA form, the CDR3 reads TGTGCCAGCAGTTCCCCGGGACAGGGGTACAATGAGCAGTTCTTC.

The gene calls are TRBV2 and TRBJ2-1; TRBD2 matches at 9 bases. This CDR3 comprises 17 residues. Germline V lookup: CDR1 SNHLY, CDR2 FYNNEI. Trimming cost V 6 bases and J 1 base; bases outside gene matches: 10. The CDR3 protein is CASRRGSGGQSYNEQFF. The DNA for the CDR3 is TGTGCCAGCAGGCGGGGTAGCGGGGGCCAGTCCTACAATGAGCAGTTCTTC. The whole variable domain, remainder taken from reference TRBV2 and TRBJ2-1, is EPEVTQTPSHQVTQMGQEVILRCVPISNHLYFYWYRQILGQKVEFLVSFYNNEISEKSEIFDDQFSVERPDGSNFTLKIRSTKLEDSAMYFCASRRGSGGQSYNEQFFGPGTRLTVL.

V gene TRBV29-1 combines with J gene TRBJ1-1, with D perhaps TRBD1 (6 bases). This CDR3 region has 14 residues. Germline-derived CDR1 and CDR2 are SQVTM and ANQGSEA. The ends were cut back, 1 base at V and 1 base at J, with 10 bases in the middle. This CDR3 reads CSVEATGRNTEAFF. The CDR3 DNA sequence: TGCAGCGTTGAAGCGACAGGCAGGAACACTGAAGCTTTCTTT.

The V and J genes are TRBV18 and TRBJ1-4; D may be TRBD1 (6 bases). This CDR3 is built from 15 residues. Between the trimmed V and J ends, which lost 1 base and 8 bases, there was a span of 14 bases. Per germline, CDR1 KGHSH and CDR2 LQKENI. The CDR3 nucleotides read TGTGCCAGCTCACCACAACGGGACATACCCGAAAAACTGTTTTTT. It codes for CASSPQRDIPEKLFF.

The chain couples TRBV12-5 to TRBJ2-5, with 9 bases identical to TRBD2. V shed 8 bases, J shed 5 bases, and the junction held 6 bases outside the gene matches. Germline V lookup: CDR1 LGHNT, CDR2 FRNRAP. This CDR3 contains 13 residues. The DNA for the CDR3 is TGTGCTAGTTCGCGGGGGGGCGGGGAGACCCAGTACTTC. Protein: CASSRGGGETQYF.